Listed below are T cell receptor beta chains from one sample, sequenced in a study of T cells in Graves' hyperthyroidism and ophthalmopathy. TCRdb redid the calling of the multiplex PCR reads with MiXCR, one entry per CDR3 protein. Of approximately 220,000 distinct CDR3 sequences detected, about 17% appear once; the ten largest clones hold over 35%. Sequenced: blood. These receptors were taken from a man in his forties or fifties with Graves' hyperthyroidism. The CDR3 runs from the conserved cysteine through the conserved F or W. D genes are given only for firm matches. The size field is filled for only some rows; it gives once, few, many or a size class.

TGTGCCAGCAGTTTAGGGGTTAACACCGGGGAGCTGTTTTTT,CASSLGVNTGELFF,-,TRBJ2-2,many,TRBV12-3/TRBV12-4
TGTGCCAGCTCACGACTGGGACAGGGGAATTACGAGCAGTACTTC,CASSRLGQGNYEQYF,TRBD1,TRBJ2-7,many,TRBV18
TGTGCCAGCTCAGGGCTGCCAGGGGATCAGCCCCAGCATTTT,CASSGLPGDQPQHF,-,TRBJ1-5,few,TRBV18
TGCAGTGCTAGAGAGGGGTCCTACGAGCAGTACTTC,CSAREGSYEQYF,-,TRBJ2-7,many,TRBV20-1
TGCGCCAGCAGCCAAAACTATAACGTCCCGGATACGCAGTATTTT,CASSQNYNVPDTQYF,-,TRBJ2-3,-,TRBV4-3
TGCGCCAGCAGCTTGGCCCCCCAGGGGGATTACAATGAGCAGTTCTTC,CASSLAPQGDYNEQFF,TRBD1,TRBJ2-1,many,TRBV5-1
TGTGCCAGCAGCTTGGGACAGGGCAGTAAGGGCAAAAACATTCAGTACTTC,CASSLGQGSKGKNIQYF,TRBD1,TRBJ2-4,many,TRBV11-2
TGTGCCAGCAGTATTCCCGGACAGGGCTACACTGAAGCTTTCTTT,CASSIPGQGYTEAFF,TRBD1,TRBJ1-1,many,TRBV28
TGCAGTGCTAGTGGGGACAGACGAAACACCATATATTTT,CSASGDRRNTIYF,TRBD1,TRBJ1-3,many,TRBV20-1
TGTGCCAGCAGCTTCCGCGCGGGGCGTAACACCGGGGAGCTGTTTTTT,CASSFRAGRNTGELFF,-,TRBJ2-2,many,TRBV7-3
TGCGCCAGCATAGGGACAGGTGATATGGAGCAGTACTTC,CASIGTGDMEQYF,TRBD1,TRBJ2-7,-,TRBV5-1
TGTGCCAGCAGCCAAGATCCAGGGGAGACCCAGTACTTC,CASSQDPGETQYF,-,TRBJ2-5,many,TRBV4-2
TGTGCCAGCAGCTCTGATCTGAATGTCGCTGAAGCTTTCTTT,CASSSDLNVAEAFF,-,TRBJ1-1,few,TRBV5-8
TGTGCCAGCAGCGTAGAGGGGGGAATTGCTGGAAACACCATATATTTT,CASSVEGGIAGNTIYF,-,TRBJ1-3,many,TRBV9
TGTGCCAGCACCCCCGGCACCAATGGCTACACCTTC,CASTPGTNGYTF,-,TRBJ1-2,many,TRBV12-3/TRBV12-4
TGTGCCACCAGTGATCTTCAGGGTGGAGGCAATCAGCCCCAGCATTTT,CATSDLQGGGNQPQHF,-,TRBJ1-5,many,TRBV24-1
TGTGCCAGCAGCCCAGACAGGTTGGTCTACGAGCAGTACTTC,CASSPDRLVYEQYF,-,TRBJ2-7,-,TRBV12-3/TRBV12-4
TGCAGTGCTAGAACCACAGGGGTTGGCAATCAGCCCCAGCATTTT,CSARTTGVGNQPQHF,TRBD1,TRBJ1-5,many,TRBV20-1
TGTGCCAGCAGCACCACGGGACTAGCAGGGGAGACCCAGTACTTC,CASSTTGLAGETQYF,TRBD2,TRBJ2-5,few,TRBV5-4
TGCGCCAGCAGCAACACAGGGAGGGCATCCTACGAGCAGTACTTC,CASSNTGRASYEQYF,-,TRBJ2-7,many,TRBV5-1
TGTGCCAGCAGCGTAGGTAACAGACCTAATGAAAAACTGTTTTTT,CASSVGNRPNEKLFF,-,TRBJ1-4,-,TRBV9